This is a list of T cell receptor beta chains from one sample in a study of Graves' ophthalmopathy and Graves' hyperthyroidism. TCRdb re-derived calls from the multiplex PCR reads in MiXCR, one entry per CDR3 protein. In the table there are some 520,000 distinct CDR3 sequences, around 15% of which are singletons. The sample was blood. The receptors originated from a woman in her twenties or thirties with Graves' ophthalmopathy. Both conserved end residues are part of each CDR3.

V gene	J gene	CDR3 protein
TRBV20-1	TRBJ2-5	CSALTGGQETQYF
TRBV6-5	TRBJ1-2	CASSYYSVDYGYTF
TRBV10-3	TRBJ2-7	CAISEETSGGYEQYF
TRBV20-1	TRBJ1-5	CSARASTGLTQPQHF
TRBV19	TRBJ1-1	CASRDRLYTEAFF
TRBV2	TRBJ1-1	CASREQGVGPEAFF
TRBV28	TRBJ1-1	CASRFTGAAFF
TRBV28	TRBJ1-6	CASRGLQPNSPLHF
TRBV5-4	TRBJ2-2	CASSLWRAHTGELFF
TRBV28	TRBJ2-7	CASSFSRGASYEQYF
TRBV3-1	TRBJ2-4	CASSQDLGWGKNIQYF
TRBV27	TRBJ1-2	CASSFRLTNYGYTF
TRBV6-2/TRBV6-3	TRBJ2-5	CASSQGSRGGQETQYF
TRBV6-1	TRBJ2-7	CASSGVSLNRGNSYEQYF
TRBV2	TRBJ2-7	CASSPPTANRTYEQYF
TRBV12-3/TRBV12-4	TRBJ1-5	CASSTSGTNQPQHF